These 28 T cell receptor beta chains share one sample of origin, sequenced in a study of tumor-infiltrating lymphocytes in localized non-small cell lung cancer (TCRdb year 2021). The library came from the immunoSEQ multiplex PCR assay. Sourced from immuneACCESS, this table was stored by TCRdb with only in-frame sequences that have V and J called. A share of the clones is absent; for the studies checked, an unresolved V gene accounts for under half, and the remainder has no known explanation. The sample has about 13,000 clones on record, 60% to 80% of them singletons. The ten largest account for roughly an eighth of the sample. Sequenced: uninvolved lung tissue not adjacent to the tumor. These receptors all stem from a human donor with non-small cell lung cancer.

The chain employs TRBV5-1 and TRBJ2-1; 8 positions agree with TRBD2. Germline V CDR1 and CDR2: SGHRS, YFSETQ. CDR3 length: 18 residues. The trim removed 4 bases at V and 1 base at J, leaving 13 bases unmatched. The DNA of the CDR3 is TGCGCCAGCAGCCCCCCCCCAGGGCGGGGGGCTTCCTACAATGAGCAGTTCTTC. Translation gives CASSPPPGRGASYNEQFF.

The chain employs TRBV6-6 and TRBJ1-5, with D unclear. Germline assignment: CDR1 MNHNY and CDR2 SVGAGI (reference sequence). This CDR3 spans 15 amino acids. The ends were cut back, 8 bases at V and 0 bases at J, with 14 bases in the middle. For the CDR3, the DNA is TGTGCCAGCTCTCCCCGGGGTGGTAGCAATCAGCCCCAGCATTTT. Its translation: CASSPRGGSNQPQHF.

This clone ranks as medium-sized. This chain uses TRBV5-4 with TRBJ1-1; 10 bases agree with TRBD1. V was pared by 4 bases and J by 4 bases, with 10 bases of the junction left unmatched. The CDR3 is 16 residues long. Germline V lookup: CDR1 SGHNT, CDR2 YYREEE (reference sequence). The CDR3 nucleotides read TGTGCCAGCAGCGATCGGGACAGGGGCGGAGGCACTGAAGCTTTCTTT. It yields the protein CASSDRDRGGGTEAFF.

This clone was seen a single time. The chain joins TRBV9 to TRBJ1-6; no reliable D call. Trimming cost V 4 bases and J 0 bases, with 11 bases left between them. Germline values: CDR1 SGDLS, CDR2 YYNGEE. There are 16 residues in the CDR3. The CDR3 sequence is CASSSGTSSYNSPLHF. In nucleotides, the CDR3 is TGTGCCAGCAGCTCGGGCACGAGCTCCTATAATTCACCCCTCCACTTT.

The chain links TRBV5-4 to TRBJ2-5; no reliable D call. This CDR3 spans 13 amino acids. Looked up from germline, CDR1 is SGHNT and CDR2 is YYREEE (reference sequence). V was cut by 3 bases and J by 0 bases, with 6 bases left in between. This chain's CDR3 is CASSYRDQETQYF. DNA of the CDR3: TGTGCCAGCAGCTACCGGGACCAAGAGACCCAGTACTTC.

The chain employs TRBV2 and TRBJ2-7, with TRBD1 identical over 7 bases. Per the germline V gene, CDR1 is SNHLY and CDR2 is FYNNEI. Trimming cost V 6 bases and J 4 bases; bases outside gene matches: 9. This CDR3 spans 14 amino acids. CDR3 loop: CASRAGTVVYEQYF. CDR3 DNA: TGTGCCAGCAGGGCCGGGACAGTAGTTTACGAGCAGTACTTC. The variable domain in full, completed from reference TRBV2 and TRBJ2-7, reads EPEVTQTPSHQVTQMGQEVILRCVPISNHLYFYWYRQILGQKVEFLVSFYNNEISEKSEIFDDQFSVERPDGSNFTLKIRSTKLEDSAMYFCASRAGTVVYEQYFGPGTRLTVT.

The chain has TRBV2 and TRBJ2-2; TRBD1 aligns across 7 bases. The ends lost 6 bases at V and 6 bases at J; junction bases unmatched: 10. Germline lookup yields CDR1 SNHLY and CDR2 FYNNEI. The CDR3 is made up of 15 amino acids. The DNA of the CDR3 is TGTGCCAGCAGGGACAGGATAGGAGAGGCCGGGGAGCTGTTTTTT. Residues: CASRDRIGEAGELFF. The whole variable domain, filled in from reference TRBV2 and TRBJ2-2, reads EPEVTQTPSHQVTQMGQEVILRCVPISNHLYFYWYRQILGQKVEFLVSFYNNEISEKSEIFDDQFSVERPDGSNFTLKIRSTKLEDSAMYFCASRDRIGEAGELFFGEGSRLTVL.

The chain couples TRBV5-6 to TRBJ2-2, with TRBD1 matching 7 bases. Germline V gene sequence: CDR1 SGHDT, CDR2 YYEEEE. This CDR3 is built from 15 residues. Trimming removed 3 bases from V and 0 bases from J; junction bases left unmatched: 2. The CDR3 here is CASSWDRSNTGELFF. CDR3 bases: TGTGCCAGCAGCTGGGACAGATCGAACACCGGGGAGCTGTTTTTT.

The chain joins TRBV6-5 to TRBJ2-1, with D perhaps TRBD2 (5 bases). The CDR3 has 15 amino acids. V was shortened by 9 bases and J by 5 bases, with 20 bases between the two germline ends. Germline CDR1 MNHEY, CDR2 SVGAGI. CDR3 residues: CASSRDRVANNEQFF. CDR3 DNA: TGTGCCAGTTCGAGGGATAGGGTCGCTAACAATGAGCAGTTCTTC.

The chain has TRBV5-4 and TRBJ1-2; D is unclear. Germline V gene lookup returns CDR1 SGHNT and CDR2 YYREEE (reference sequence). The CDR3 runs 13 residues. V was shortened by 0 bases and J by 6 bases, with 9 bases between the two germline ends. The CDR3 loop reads CASSLGQDDGYTF. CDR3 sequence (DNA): TGTGCCAGCAGCTTGGGGCAGGACGATGGCTACACCTTC.

CDR3 nucleotides: TGTGCCAGCAGCTTGGACTTTTCTGGGGCCCAGTACTTC. This gives the protein CASSLDFSGAQYF. The chain is built from TRBV7-2 and TRBJ2-5; D may be TRBD2 (5 bases). V dropped 3 bases and J dropped 9 bases, with 14 bases sitting between them. The CDR3 runs 13 residues. In germline, CDR1 is SGHTA, CDR2 FQGNSA.

CDR3 sequence reads: CASSLVGQGNDEQYF. The CDR3 bases are TGTGCCAGCAGCTTAGTGGGACAGGGGAACGACGAGCAGTACTTC. This chain joins TRBV11-2 and TRBJ2-7, with TRBD1 matching over 10 bases. The V gene end was trimmed by 1 base and the J gene end by 5 bases; junction bases not matched to a gene: 5. Germline V lookup: CDR1 SGHAT, CDR2 FQNNGV. The CDR3 has 15 residues.

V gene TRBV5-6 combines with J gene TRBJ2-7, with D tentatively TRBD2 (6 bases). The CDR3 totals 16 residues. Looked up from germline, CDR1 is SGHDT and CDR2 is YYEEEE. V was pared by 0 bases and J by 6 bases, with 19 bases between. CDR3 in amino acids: CASSLEGLSGVLEQYF. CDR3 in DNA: TGTGCCAGCAGCTTGGAGGGCCTATCGGGAGTTCTCGAGCAGTACTTC.

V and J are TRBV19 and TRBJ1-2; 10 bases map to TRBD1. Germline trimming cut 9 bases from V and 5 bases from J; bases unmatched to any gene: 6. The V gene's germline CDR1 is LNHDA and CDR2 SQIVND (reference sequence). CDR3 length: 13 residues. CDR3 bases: TGTGCCAGCCGGGACAGGGGATCGTATGGCTACACCTTC. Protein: CASRDRGSYGYTF.

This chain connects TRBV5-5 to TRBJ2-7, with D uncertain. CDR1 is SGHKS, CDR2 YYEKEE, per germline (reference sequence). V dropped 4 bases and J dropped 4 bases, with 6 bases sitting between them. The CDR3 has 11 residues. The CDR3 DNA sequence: TGTGCCAGCAGCGCCGAATACGAGCAGTACTTC. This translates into CASSAEYEQYF.

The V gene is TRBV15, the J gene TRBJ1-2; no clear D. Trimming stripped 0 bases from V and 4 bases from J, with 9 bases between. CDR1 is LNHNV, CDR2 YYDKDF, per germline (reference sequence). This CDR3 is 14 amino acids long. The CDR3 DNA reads TGTGCCACCAGCAGAGATTTAACCGTCTATGGCTACACCTTC. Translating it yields CATSRDLTVYGYTF.

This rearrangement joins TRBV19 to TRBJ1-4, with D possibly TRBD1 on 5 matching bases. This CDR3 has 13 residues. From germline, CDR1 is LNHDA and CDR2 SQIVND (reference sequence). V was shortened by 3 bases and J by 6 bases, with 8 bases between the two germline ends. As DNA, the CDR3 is TGTGCCAGTAGTATCAGGGCGGATGAAAAACTGTTTTTT. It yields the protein CASSIRADEKLFF.

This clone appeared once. CDR3 bases: TGTGCCAGCAGCTTGGGTCCTACAGATGAGCAGTTCTTC. Amino acid sequence: CASSLGPTDEQFF. The rearrangement uses TRBV5-6 and TRBJ2-1; D not resolved. The CDR3 runs 13 residues. Trimming stripped 0 bases from V and 8 bases from J, with 9 bases between. Germline V gene sequence: CDR1 SGHDT, CDR2 YYEEEE.

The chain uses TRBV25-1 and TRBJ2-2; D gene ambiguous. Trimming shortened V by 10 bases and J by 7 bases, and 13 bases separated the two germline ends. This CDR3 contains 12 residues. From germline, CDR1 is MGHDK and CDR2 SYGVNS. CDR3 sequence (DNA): TGTGCCACCGCACTTTGGGACGGGGAGCTGTTTTTT. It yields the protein CATALWDGELFF.

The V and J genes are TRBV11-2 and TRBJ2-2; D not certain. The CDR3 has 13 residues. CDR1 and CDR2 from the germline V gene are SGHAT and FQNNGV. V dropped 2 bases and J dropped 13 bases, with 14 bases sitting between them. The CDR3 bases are TGTGCCAGCAGCTTACAGTCTCTCGGTCGGCTGTTTTTT. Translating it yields CASSLQSLGRLFF.

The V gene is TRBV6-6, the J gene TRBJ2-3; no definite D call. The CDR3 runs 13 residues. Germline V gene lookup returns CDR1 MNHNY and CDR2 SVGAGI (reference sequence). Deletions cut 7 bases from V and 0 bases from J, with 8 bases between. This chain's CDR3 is CASKGRSTDTQYF. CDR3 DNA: TGTGCCAGCAAAGGACGGAGCACAGATACGCAGTATTTT.

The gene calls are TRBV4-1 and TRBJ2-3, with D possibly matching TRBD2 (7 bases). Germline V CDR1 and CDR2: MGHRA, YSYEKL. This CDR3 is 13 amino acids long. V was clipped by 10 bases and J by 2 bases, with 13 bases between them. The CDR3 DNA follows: TGCGCCACCCGGGGGGCGGACACAGATACGCAGTATTTT. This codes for CATRGADTDTQYF.

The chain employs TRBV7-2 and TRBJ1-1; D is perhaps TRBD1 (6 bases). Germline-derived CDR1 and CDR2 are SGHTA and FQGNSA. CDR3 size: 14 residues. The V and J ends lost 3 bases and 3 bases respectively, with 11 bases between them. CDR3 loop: CASSFLEGDTEAFF. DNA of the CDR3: TGTGCCAGCAGCTTCCTCGAGGGGGACACTGAAGCTTTCTTT.

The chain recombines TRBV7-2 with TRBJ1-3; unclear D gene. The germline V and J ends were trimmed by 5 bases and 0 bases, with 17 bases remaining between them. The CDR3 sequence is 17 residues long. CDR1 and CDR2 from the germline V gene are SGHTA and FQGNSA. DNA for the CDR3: TGTGCCAGCAGCGAATTGTGGGGTCTAGGCTCTGGAAACACCATATATTTT. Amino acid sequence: CASSELWGLGSGNTIYF.

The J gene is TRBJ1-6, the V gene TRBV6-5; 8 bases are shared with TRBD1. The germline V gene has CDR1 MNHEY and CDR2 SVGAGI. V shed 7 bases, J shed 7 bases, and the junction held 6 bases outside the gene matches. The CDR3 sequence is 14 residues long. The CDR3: CASTNRQGNSPLHF. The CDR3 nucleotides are TGTGCCAGCACCAACCGACAGGGGAATTCACCCCTCCACTTT.

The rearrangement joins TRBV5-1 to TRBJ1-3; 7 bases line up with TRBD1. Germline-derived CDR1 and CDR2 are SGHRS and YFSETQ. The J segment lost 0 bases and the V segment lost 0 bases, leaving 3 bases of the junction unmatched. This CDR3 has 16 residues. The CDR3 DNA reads TGCGCCAGCAGCTTGGCCGGGACAGTCTCTGGAAACACCATATATTTT. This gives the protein CASSLAGTVSGNTIYF. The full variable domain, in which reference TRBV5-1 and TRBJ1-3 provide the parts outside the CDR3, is KAGVTQTPRYLIKTRGQQVTLSCSPISGHRSVSWYQQTPGQGLQFLFEYFSETQRNKGNFPGRFSGRQFSNSRSEMNVSTLELGDSALYLCASSLAGTVSGNTIYFGEGSWLTVV.

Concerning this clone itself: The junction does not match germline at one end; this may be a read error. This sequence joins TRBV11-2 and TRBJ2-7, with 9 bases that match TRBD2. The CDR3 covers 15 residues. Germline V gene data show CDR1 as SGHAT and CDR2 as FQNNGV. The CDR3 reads CASTLSLGLASEQYF. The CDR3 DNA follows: TGTGCCAGCACCTTAAGTTTGGGACTAGCATCCGAGCAGTACTTC.

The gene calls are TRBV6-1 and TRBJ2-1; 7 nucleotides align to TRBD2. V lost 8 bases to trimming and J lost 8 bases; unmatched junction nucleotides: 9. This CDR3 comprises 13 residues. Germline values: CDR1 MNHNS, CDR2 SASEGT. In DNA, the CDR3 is TGTGCCAGCGGATCGCTTCGGGAGGATGAGCAGTTCTTC. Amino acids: CASGSLREDEQFF.